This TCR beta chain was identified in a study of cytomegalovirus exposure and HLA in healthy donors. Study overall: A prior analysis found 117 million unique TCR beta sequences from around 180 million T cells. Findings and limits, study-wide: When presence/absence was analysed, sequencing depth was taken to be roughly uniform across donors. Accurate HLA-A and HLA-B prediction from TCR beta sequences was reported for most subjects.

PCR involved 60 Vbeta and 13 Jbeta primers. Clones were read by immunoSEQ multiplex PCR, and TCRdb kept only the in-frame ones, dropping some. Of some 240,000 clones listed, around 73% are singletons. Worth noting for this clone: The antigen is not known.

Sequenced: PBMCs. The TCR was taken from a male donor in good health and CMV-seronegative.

The CDR3 nucleotides are TGTGCCAGCAGGACACGGGGGAACACTGAAGCTTTCTTT. Translated: CASRTRGNTEAFF. V gene TRBV6-5 combines with J gene TRBJ1-1; D ambiguous. Germline V gene data show CDR1 as MNHEY and CDR2 as SVGAGI. Trimming shortened V by 6 bases and J by 1 base, and 9 bases separated the two germline ends. The length of the CDR3 is 13 residues.